Listed here are 22 T cell receptor beta chains from one sample, sequenced in a study of read filtering for tumor transcriptome and immune sequencing (dated by TCRdb to 2020 to 2021). Sequencing was carried out with an Illumina HiSeq 4000. The Immunoverse kit was used to build TCR libraries from roughly 370 ng RNA, with molecular barcoded adaptors covering alpha/delta and beta/gamma chains. Through fastp at Q25 and MiXCR, TCRdb rebuilt clones from the public reads, retaining in-frame beta chains. Rows with a matching CDR3 protein are joined into one entry that keeps the most common DNA and genes. Counted in this sample were more than 45,000 distinct CDR3 sequences; about 12% of them appeared once. Under 20% of the sample comes from the top ten. Sequencing was carried out using a population of CD138-negative cells sorted from bone marrow. Reading the label with the study, this specimen's cell subset or site is: bone marrow mononuclear cells depleted of CD138+ plasma/myeloma cells by negative magnetic selection. The receptor source for this set is a donor older than 35 with multiple myeloma.

This clonotype has a single count. The chain combines TRBV7-3 with TRBJ2-3, with unresolved D. The J call is in doubt because the DNA end fits TRBJ1-5 better. Germline CDR1 reads SGHTA; CDR2 reads FQGTGA. The CDR3 consists of 16 residues. In DNA, the CDR3 is TGTGCCAGCAGCTTAGCGGTTGGAGCGGGGTCCAACACGCAGCATTTT. This gives the protein CASSLAVGAGSNTQHF.

In its sample, this clonotype was seen many times. This sequence joins TRBV6-5 and TRBJ2-7; 9 nucleotides line up with TRBD1. V dropped 6 bases and J dropped 4; count of bases not matched to a gene: 10. In germline, CDR1 is MNHEY, CDR2 SVGAGI. The CDR3 loop spans 15 amino acids. CDR3 nucleotide sequence: TGTGCCAGCAGAACTAACAGGGGGCTCGGGTACGAGCAGTACTTC. The encoded protein is CASRTNRGLGYEQYF.

This clonotype has ten or more counts. This chain joins TRBV20-1 and TRBJ2-1, with a tentative D call TRBD2 (6 bases). V was cut by 0 bases and J by 4 bases, with 10 bases left in between. Germline CDR1 DFQATT, CDR2 SNEGSKA (reference sequence). This CDR3 is 14 amino acids long. CDR3 sequence (DNA): TGCAGTGCTAGAGATTGGGAGGAATACAATGAGCAGTTCTTC. Its translation: CSARDWEEYNEQFF.

The chain uses TRBV6-5 and TRBJ1-3, with D perhaps TRBD1 (5 bases). The CDR3 contains 13 residues. V was shortened by 6 bases and J by 1 base, with 7 bases between the two germline ends. Germline CDR1 is MNHEY and CDR2 is SVGAGI. This CDR3 is CASSRVSGNTIYF. CDR3 DNA: TGTGCCAGCAGCAGGGTATCTGGAAACACCATATATTTT.

About this clonotype: The final CDR3 position lacks the conserved phenylalanine or tryptophan, pointing to a likely read error. The V call is TRBV20-1, the J call TRBJ1-2; the D gene is possibly TRBD1 (5 bases). V dropped 1 base and J dropped 0 bases, with 6 bases sitting between them. The CDR3 sequence is 13 residues long. The germline V gene has CDR1 DFQATT and CDR2 SNEGSKA (reference sequence). For the CDR3, the DNA is TGCAGTGCTAGAGGGGGGGCTAACTATGGCTACACCTTG. Protein sequence: CSARGGANYGYTL.

This clonotype was observed at least ten times. This rearrangement joins TRBV6-5 to TRBJ2-2, with a tentative D call TRBD1 (6 bases). Trimming removed 5 bases at V and 4 bases at J, with 8 bases between. The CDR3 contains 13 residues. In germline, CDR1 is MNHEY, CDR2 SVGAGI. The CDR3, as DNA: TGTGCCAGCAGTCAACAGGGCACCGGGGAGCTGTTTTTT. The encoded protein is CASSQQGTGELFF.

Concerning this clonotype: This likely reflects a read error, since a far larger clone is one base away. The chain couples TRBV7-6 to TRBJ2-1, with D possibly being TRBD1 (7 bases). There are 13 residues in the CDR3. Germline V gene sequence: CDR1 SGHVS, CDR2 FNYEAQ. The V end lost 4 bases, the J end lost 8 bases, and 12 bases lay between the germline ends. Here the CDR3 DNA reads TGTGCCAGCAGCTCAGGGGGGCGGTATGAGCAGTTCTTC. Protein sequence: CASSSGGRYEQFF.

There are many counts of this clonotype. The V and J genes are TRBV7-9 and TRBJ2-2; 7 positions agree with TRBD2. V gave up 8 bases and J gave up 7 bases; unmatched junction bases: 16. Germline CDR1 is SEHNR and CDR2 is FQNEAQ (reference sequence). The CDR3 contains 16 residues. CDR3 DNA: TGTGCCAGCGGAAAACTTGGGGGGGTACCCCTCGGGGAGCTGTTTTTT. The encoded protein is CASGKLGGVPLGELFF.

This clonotype was counted ten times or more. This chain joins TRBV30 and TRBJ1-1; D is ambiguous. CDR1 is GTSNPN, CDR2 SVGIG, per germline (reference sequence). CDR3 length equals 13 residues. V lost 3 bases and J lost 3, with 11 bases in between. DNA of the CDR3: TGTGCCTGGAGGGAGCGGCGTTACACTGAAGCTTTCTTT. It encodes CAWRERRYTEAFF.

This clonotype has at least ten counts. This chain joins TRBV28 and TRBJ2-7; D ambiguous. CDR1 and CDR2 from the germline V gene are MDHEN and SYDVKM. CDR3 length equals 14 residues. The V gene lost 5 bases and the J gene lost 4 bases, with 15 bases spanning the gap. The CDR3 spells CASSTGRQMYEQYF. Here the CDR3 DNA reads TGTGCCAGCAGTACCGGCCGTCAAATGTACGAGCAGTACTTC. Supplemented by reference TRBV28 and TRBJ2-7, the full variable domain reads DVKVTQSSRYLVKRTGEKVFLECVQDMDHENMFWYRQDPGLGLRLIYFSYDVKMKEKGDIPEGYSVSREKKERFSLILESASTNQTSMYLCASSTGRQMYEQYFGPGTRLTVT.

This clonotype occurred a few times. The chain couples TRBV10-1 to TRBJ2-3; D possibly corresponds to TRBD2 (6 bases). In germline, CDR1 is WNHNN, CDR2 SYGVQD (reference sequence). Between the trimmed V and J ends, which lost 2 bases and 1 base, there was a span of 10 bases. The CDR3 sequence is 15 residues long. CDR3 protein: CASSEGGAGTDTQYF. The CDR3 bases are TGCGCCAGCAGTGAGGGAGGGGCCGGCACAGATACGCAGTATTTT.

This clonotype has a count of ten or more. V gene TRBV7-9 combines with J gene TRBJ1-6; D gene uncertain. Germline V lookup: CDR1 SEHNR, CDR2 FQNEAQ (reference sequence). Trimming stripped 5 bases from V and 11 bases from J, with 16 bases between. There are 14 residues in the CDR3. The CDR3 sequence is CASSQPTEHTPLHF. The CDR3 region has the DNA TGTGCCAGCAGCCAGCCTACAGAGCATACACCCCTCCACTTT.

The chain uses TRBV5-1 and TRBJ1-5, with 7 nucleotides matching TRBD1. Per germline, CDR1 SGHRS and CDR2 YFSETQ. V trimming: 3 bases; J trimming: 7 bases; junction bases outside the gene matches: 7. The CDR3 sequence is 14 residues long. The CDR3 DNA is TGCGCCAGCAGCTCTTACAGGGGCTTACAGCCCCAGCATTTT. Residues: CASSSYRGLQPQHF.

The chain joins TRBV5-4 to TRBJ2-5; 12 bases are a match to TRBD2. Germline trimming cut 5 bases from V and 6 bases from J; bases unmatched to any gene: 11. CDR3 length equals 16 residues. Germline values: CDR1 SGHNT, CDR2 YYREEE (reference sequence). The chain's CDR3 is CASRPGLAGREKTQYF. Here the CDR3 DNA reads TGTGCCAGCAGGCCTGGACTAGCGGGGAGAGAAAAGACCCAGTACTTC. The whole variable domain, remainder taken from reference TRBV5-4 and TRBJ2-5, is ETGVTQSPTHLIKTRGQQVTLRCSSQSGHNTVSWYQQALGQGPQFIFQYYREEENGRGNFPPRFSGLQFPNYSSELNVNALELDDSALYLCASRPGLAGREKTQYFGPGTRLLVL.

This clonotype was seen ten or more times. The V and J genes are TRBV7-9 and TRBJ2-1, with D perhaps assigned TRBD1 or TRBD2 (6 bases each). Deletions cut 1 base from V and 4 bases from J, with 17 bases between. The CDR3 consists of 17 residues. CDR1 SEHNR and CDR2 FQNEAQ come from the germline V gene (reference sequence). The CDR3 loop reads CASSLGGAAGPYNEQFF. CDR3 bases: TGTGCCAGCAGCTTAGGGGGGGCGGCAGGGCCATACAATGAGCAGTTCTTC.

This clonotype appeared a few times. This may stem from a read error, because a much larger clone lies one nucleotide away. The gene calls are TRBV20-1 and TRBJ1-5, with 12 bases matching TRBD1. Germline V gene data show CDR1 as DFQATT and CDR2 as SNEGSKA (reference sequence). This CDR3 comprises 18 residues. CDR3 bases: TGCAGTGCTAACCGTGCCGGGACAGGGGGCCATAGGAATCAGCCCCTGCATTTT. The encoded protein is CSANRAGTGGHRNQPLHF.

In regard to this clonotype: This may be a read error, as it is one base from a much larger clone. The V gene is TRBV5-1, the J gene TRBJ2-3; D is possibly TRBD1 (5 bases). The DNA end is more similar to TRBJ1-5, so the J call may be wrong. Looked up from germline, CDR1 is SGHRS and CDR2 is YFSETQ. The CDR3 spans 14 residues. The CDR3 is CASSDGGKTDTQHF. Written as DNA, the CDR3 is TGCGCCAGCTCTGATGGGGGGAAGACAGATACGCAGCATTTT.

In regard to this clonotype: No conserved phenylalanine or tryptophan ends this CDR3, so it is likely a read error. The chain links TRBV19 to TRBJ2-2; D is unresolved. The CDR3 covers 14 residues. With 4 bases removed from V and 2 bases from J, the gap between germline ends came to 8 bases. Germline CDR1 reads LNHDA; CDR2 reads SQIVND (reference sequence). The CDR3 spells CASSTAPNTGELFS. The CDR3 coding sequence is TGTGCCAGTAGTACCGCACCAAACACCGGGGAGCTGTTTTCT.

This clonotype was counted at least ten times. V usage is TRBV5-1 and J usage is TRBJ2-7, with 7 nucleotides matching TRBD2. Looked up from germline, CDR1 is SGHRS and CDR2 is YFSETQ. CDR3 size: 15 residues. J was trimmed by 7 bases and V by 4 bases; bases with no gene match: 14. The CDR3 DNA sequence: TGCGCCAGCAGCATCGACGGCAGGGAGGGGTCAGAGCAGTACTTC. Residues: CASSIDGREGSEQYF. The full variable domain, rest sourced from reference TRBV5-1 and TRBJ2-7, is KAGVTQTPRYLIKTRGQQVTLSCSPISGHRSVSWYQQTPGQGLQFLFEYFSETQRNKGNFPGRFSGRQFSNSRSEMNVSTLELGDSALYLCASSIDGREGSEQYFGPGTRLTVT.

This clonotype has ten or more counts. The V call is TRBV6-1, the J call TRBJ1-2; 8 bases are a match to TRBD1. This CDR3 comprises 15 residues. Germline V gives CDR1 MNHNS, CDR2 SASEGT. Unmatched junction bases numbered 11, after V lost 7 bases and J lost 4 bases. This chain's CDR3 is CASTTTRGRGYGYTF. CDR3 nucleotides: TGTGCCAGCACCACAACCAGGGGGCGCGGCTATGGCTACACCTTC.

This clonotype was seen ten or more times. The chain combines TRBV2 with TRBJ2-1; TRBD1 is a possible D gene (5 bases). The CDR3 extends over 13 amino acids. Trimming took 10 bases from V and 5 from J, leaving 15 bases between them. Germline CDR1 reads SNHLY; CDR2 reads FYNNEI. The CDR3, as DNA: TGTGCCACCCGCCGTTTCAGGGACAATGAGCAGTTCTTC. Translated: CATRRFRDNEQFF. The full variable domain, in which reference TRBV2 and TRBJ2-1 provide the parts outside the CDR3, is EPEVTQTPSHQVTQMGQEVILRCVPISNHLYFYWYRQILGQKVEFLVSFYNNEISEKSEIFDDQFSVERPDGSNFTLKIRSTKLEDSAMYFCATRRFRDNEQFFGPGTRLTVL.

This clonotype has ten or more counts. V gene TRBV6-1 combines with J gene TRBJ2-1, with unresolved D. This CDR3 is built from 15 residues. Deletions cut 0 bases from V and 8 bases from J, with 14 bases between. Germline V CDR1 and CDR2: MNHNS, SASEGT. The CDR3 DNA reads TGTGCCAGCAGTGAAGCCTACCTAGGAACCGATGAGCAGTTCTTC. It yields the protein CASSEAYLGTDEQFF.